The subject of this entry is one T cell receptor beta chain. Noted time point: late/post reinfection, 12 to 24 weeks after detection. The sorted cells went straight to TCR sequencing with no prior in vitro expansion. Donors were people who inject drugs in the Montreal HEPCO cohort. This entry is derived from a study of memory CD8 T cells in hepatitis C reinfection. Study at large: Two donors cleared primary HCV but became chronic after reinfection. Samples late or after reinfection came 12 to 24 weeks post-detection.

This table comes from immunoSEQ multiplex PCR, and its TCRdb copy is limited to in-frame clones, with some not included. The sample lists tens of thousands of clones; approximately 89% were seen once. What was sequenced was naive CD8+ T cells sorted from blood. The clonotype comes from a man between 18 and 29 years old with hepatitis C virus infection.

CDR3 protein: CASSLDSLGASGFNTGELFF. The CDR3 DNA is TGTGCCAGCAGCTTAGATTCACTAGGGGCTAGCGGATTTAACACCGGGGAGCTGTTTTTT. The chain has TRBV11-2 and TRBJ2-2, with 7 bases aligning to TRBD2. This CDR3 has 20 amino acids. Unmatched junction bases numbered 15, after V lost 0 bases and J lost 2 bases. Germline V gene data show CDR1 as SGHAT and CDR2 as FQNNGV.